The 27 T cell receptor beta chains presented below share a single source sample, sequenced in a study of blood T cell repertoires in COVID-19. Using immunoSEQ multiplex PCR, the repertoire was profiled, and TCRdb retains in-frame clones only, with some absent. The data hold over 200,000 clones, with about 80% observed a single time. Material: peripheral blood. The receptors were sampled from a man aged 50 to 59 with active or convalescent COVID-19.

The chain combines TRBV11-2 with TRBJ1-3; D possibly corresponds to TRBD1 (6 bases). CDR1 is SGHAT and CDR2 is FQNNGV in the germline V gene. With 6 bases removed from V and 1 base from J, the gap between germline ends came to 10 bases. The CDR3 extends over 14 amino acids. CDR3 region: CASRDDRSGNTIYF. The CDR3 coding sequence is TGTGCCAGCAGAGACGACAGGTCTGGAAACACCATATATTTT.

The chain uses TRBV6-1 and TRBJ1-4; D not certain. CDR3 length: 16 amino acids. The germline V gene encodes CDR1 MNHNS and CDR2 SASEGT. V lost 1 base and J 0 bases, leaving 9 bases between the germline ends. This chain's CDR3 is CASSEDFSSTNEKLFF. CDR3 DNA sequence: TGTGCCAGCAGTGAAGATTTTTCGTCAACTAATGAAAAACTGTTTTTT.

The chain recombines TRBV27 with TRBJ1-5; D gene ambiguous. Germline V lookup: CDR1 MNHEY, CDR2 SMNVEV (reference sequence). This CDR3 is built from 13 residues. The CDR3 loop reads CSSGVRPNQPQHF. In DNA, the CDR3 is TGTTCCTCCGGGGTAAGGCCTAATCAGCCCCAGCATTTT.

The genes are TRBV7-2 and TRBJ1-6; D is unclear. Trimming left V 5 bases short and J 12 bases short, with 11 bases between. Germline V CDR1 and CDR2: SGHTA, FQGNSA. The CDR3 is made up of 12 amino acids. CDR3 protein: CASSTISGPLHF. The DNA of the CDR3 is TGTGCCAGCAGCACTATATCGGGACCCCTCCACTTT.

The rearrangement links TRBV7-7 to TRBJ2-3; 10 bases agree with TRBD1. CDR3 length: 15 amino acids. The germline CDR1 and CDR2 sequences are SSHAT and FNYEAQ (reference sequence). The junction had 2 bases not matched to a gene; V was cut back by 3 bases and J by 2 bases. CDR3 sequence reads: CASSLGQGNTDTQYF. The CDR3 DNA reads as TGTGCCAGCAGCTTGGGACAGGGGAACACAGATACGCAGTATTTT.

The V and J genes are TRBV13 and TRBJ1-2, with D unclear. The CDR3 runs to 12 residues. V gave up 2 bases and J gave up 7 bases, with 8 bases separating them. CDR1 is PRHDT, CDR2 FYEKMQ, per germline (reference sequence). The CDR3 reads CASSLRGTGYTF. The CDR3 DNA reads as TGTGCCAGCAGCTTACGGGGAACTGGCTACACCTTC.

The CDR3 DNA is TGTGCCAGCAGCCTCTCGACAGGGGCGAACACTGAAGCTTTCTTT. This sequence encodes CASSLSTGANTEAFF. The V and J genes are TRBV5-5 and TRBJ1-1; TRBD1 matches at 8 bases. J gave up 1 base and V 4 bases, and 6 bases lay outside the gene matches. Germline V gene sequence: CDR1 SGHKS, CDR2 YYEKEE (reference sequence). The CDR3 sequence is 15 residues long.

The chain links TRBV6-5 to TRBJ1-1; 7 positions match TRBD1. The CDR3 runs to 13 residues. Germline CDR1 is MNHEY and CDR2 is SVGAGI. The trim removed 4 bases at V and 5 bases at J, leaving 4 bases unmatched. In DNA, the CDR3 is TGTGCCAGCAGTTCTCAGGGGGGAACTGAAGCTTTCTTT. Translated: CASSSQGGTEAFF.

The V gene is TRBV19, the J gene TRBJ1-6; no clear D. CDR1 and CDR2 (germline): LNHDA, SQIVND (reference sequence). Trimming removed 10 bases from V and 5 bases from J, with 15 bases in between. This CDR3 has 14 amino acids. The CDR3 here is CAISRRFNNSPLHF. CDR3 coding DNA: TGTGCCATCTCGCGGCGGTTTAATAATTCACCCCTCCACTTT.

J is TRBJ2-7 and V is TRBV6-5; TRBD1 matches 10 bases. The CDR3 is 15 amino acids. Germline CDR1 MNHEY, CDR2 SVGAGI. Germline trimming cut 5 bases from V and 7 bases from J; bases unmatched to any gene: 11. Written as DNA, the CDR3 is TGTGCCAGCAGTCGTTCGGGACAGGGGCTCTCGGAGCAGTACTTC. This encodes CASSRSGQGLSEQYF.

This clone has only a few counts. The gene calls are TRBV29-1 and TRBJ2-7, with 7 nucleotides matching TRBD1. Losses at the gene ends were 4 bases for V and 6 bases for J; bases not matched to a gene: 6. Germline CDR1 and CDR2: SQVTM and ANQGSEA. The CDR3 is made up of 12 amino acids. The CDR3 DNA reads TGCAGCGTTGGGATACAGGGGCTCGAGCAGTACTTC. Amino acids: CSVGIQGLEQYF.

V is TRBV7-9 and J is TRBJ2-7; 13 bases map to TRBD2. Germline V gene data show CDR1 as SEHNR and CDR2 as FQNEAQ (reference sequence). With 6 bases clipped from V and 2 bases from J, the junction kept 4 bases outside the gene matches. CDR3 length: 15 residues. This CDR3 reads CASRPTSGGAYEQYF. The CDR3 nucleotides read TGTGCCAGCAGACCTACTAGCGGGGGGGCCTACGAGCAGTACTTC.

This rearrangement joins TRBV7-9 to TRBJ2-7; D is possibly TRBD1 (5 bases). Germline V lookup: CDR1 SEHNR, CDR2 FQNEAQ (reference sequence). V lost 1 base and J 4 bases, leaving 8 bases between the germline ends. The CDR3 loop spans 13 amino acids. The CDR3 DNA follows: TGTGCCAGCAGCTTAGACAGGTCGTACGAGCAGTACTTC. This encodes CASSLDRSYEQYF. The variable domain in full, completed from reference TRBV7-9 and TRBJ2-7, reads DTGVSQNPRHKITKRGQNVTFRCDPISEHNRLYWYRQTLGQGPEFLTYFQNEAQLEKSRLLSDRFSAERPKGSFSTLEIQRTEQGDSAMYLCASSLDRSYEQYFGPGTRLTVT.

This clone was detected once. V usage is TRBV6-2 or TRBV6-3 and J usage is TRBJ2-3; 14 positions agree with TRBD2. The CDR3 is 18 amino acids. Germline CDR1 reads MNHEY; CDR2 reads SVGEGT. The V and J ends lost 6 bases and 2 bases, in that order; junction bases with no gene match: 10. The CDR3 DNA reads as TGTGCCAGCAGCCCTCCAGCGGGACTAGCGGGGGTCACAGATACGCAGTATTTT. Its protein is CASSPPAGLAGVTDTQYF.

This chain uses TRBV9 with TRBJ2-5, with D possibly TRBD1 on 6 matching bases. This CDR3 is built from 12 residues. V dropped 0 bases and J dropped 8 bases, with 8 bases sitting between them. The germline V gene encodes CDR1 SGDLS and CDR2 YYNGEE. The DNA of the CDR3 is TGTGCCAGCAGCGTAGAAGGGACAACCCAGTACTTC. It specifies CASSVEGTTQYF. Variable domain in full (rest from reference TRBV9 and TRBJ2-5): DSGVTQTPKHLITATGQRVTLRCSPRSGDLSVYWYQQSLDQGLQFLIQYYNGEERAKGNILERFSAQQFPDLHSELNLSSLELGDSALYFCASSVEGTTQYFGPGTRLLVL.

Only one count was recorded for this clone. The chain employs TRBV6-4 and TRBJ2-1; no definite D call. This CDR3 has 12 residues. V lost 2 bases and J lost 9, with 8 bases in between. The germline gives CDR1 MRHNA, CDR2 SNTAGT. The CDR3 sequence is CASSDDFGEQFF. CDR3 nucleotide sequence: TGTGCCAGCAGTGACGACTTTGGTGAGCAGTTCTTC.

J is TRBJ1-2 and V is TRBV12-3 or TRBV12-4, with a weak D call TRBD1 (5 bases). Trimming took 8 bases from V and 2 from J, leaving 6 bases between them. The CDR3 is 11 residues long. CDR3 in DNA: TGTGCCAGCGGGGGGAACTATGGCTACACCTTC. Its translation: CASGGNYGYTF.

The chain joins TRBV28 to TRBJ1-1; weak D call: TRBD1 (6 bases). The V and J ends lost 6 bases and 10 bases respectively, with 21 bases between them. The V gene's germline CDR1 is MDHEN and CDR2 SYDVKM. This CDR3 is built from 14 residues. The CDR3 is CASRPGQTRRRAFF. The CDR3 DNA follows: TGTGCCAGCAGACCAGGACAGACAAGGCGTAGAGCTTTCTTT. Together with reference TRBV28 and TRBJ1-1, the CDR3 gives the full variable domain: DVKVTQSSRYLVKRTGEKVFLECVQDMDHENMFWYRQDPGLGLRLIYFSYDVKMKEKGDIPEGYSVSREKKERFSLILESASTNQTSMYLCASRPGQTRRRAFFGQGTRLTVV.

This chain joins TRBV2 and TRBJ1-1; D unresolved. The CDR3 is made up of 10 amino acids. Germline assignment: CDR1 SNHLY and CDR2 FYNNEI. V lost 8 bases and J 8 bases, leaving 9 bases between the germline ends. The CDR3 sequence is CASGQREAFF. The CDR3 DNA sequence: TGTGCCAGCGGCCAGAGGGAAGCTTTCTTT.

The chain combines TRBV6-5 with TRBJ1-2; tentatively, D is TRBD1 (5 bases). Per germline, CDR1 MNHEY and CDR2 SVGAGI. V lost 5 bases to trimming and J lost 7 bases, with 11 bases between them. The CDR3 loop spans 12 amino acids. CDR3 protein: CASSTPGFGYTF. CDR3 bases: TGTGCCAGCAGTACCCCAGGGTTTGGCTACACCTTC.

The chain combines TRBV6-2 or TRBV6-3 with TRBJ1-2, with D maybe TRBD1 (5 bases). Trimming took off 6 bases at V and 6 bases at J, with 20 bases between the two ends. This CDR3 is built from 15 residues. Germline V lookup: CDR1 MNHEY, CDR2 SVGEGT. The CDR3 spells CASSKPGQVGHGYTF. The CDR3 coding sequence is TGTGCCAGCAGCAAACCCGGACAAGTTGGGCATGGCTACACCTTC.

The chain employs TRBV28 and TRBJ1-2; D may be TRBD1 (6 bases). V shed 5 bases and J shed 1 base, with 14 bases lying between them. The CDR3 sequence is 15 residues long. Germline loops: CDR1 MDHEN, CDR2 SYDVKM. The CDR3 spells CASSGDNGGNYGYTF. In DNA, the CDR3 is TGTGCCAGCAGTGGGGACAATGGGGGTAACTATGGCTACACCTTC.

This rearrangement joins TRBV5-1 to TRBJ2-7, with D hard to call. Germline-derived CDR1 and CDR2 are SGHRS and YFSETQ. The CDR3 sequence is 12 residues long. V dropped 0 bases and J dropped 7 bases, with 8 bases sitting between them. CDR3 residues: CASSLDFGEQYF. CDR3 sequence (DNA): TGCGCCAGCAGCTTGGATTTCGGGGAGCAGTACTTC.

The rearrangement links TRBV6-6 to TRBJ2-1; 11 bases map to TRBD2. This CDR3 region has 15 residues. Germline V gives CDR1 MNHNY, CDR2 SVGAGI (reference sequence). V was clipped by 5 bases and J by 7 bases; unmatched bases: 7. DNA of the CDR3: TGTGCCAGCAGTCCCACTAGCGGGGGAGGTAATGAGCAGTTCTTC. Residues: CASSPTSGGGNEQFF.

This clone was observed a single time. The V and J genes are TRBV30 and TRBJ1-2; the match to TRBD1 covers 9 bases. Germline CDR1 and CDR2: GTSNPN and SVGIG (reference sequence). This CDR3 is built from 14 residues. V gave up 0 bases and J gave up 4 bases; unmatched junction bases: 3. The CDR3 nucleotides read TGTGCCTGGAGTGTAACAGGGGGCAGCTATGGCTACACCTTC. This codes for CAWSVTGGSYGYTF.

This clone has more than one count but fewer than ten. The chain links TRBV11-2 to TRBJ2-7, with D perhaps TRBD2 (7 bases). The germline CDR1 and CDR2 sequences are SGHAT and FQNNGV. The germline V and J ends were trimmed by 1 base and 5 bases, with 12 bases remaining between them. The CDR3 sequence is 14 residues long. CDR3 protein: CASSLVGGPHEQYF. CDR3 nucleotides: TGTGCCAGCAGCTTAGTGGGGGGGCCCCACGAGCAGTACTTC.

The CDR3, as DNA: TGTGCCAGCAGTGAATATGCAGGATCTAACTATGGCTACACCTTC. Its protein product is CASSEYAGSNYGYTF. The V call is TRBV25-1, the J call TRBJ1-2; D is ambiguous. This CDR3 has 15 amino acids. Germline V CDR1 and CDR2: MGHDK, SYGVNS. V was clipped by 0 bases and J by 0 bases, with 8 bases between them.